Shown below are 12 T cell receptor beta chains from a single sample sequenced in a study of cytomegalovirus exposure and HLA in healthy donors. Assay: immunoSEQ multiplex PCR; the TCRdb copy retains only in-frame clones and omits some. This table has some 99,000 clones, about nine tenths appearing once. Input material: PBMCs. These receptors originate from a woman between 18 and 29 years old in good health and CMV-seronegative.

CDR3 protein: CASSLGHSTGELFF. The CDR3 bases are TGCGCCAGCAGTCTGGGACATTCCACCGGGGAGCTGTTTTTT. The V gene is TRBV4-3, the J gene TRBJ2-2, with D possibly TRBD1 on 6 matching bases. V gave up 6 bases and J gave up 4 bases, with 12 bases separating them. Germline-derived CDR1 and CDR2 are LGHNA and YSLEER. This CDR3 comprises 14 residues.

The chain couples TRBV6-1 to TRBJ2-7, with 13 bases fitting TRBD2. Germline CDR1 is MNHNS and CDR2 is SASEGT. The CDR3 runs to 15 residues. With 7 bases clipped from V and 5 bases from J, the junction kept 8 bases outside the gene matches. The CDR3 DNA is TGTGCCAGCACCATACTAGCGGGAGGGTTCCACGAGCAGTACTTC. It yields the protein CASTILAGGFHEQYF.

V gene TRBV10-3 combines with J gene TRBJ2-3; a possible D gene is TRBD1 (7 bases). Trimming took off 10 bases at V and 1 base at J, with 15 bases between the two ends. Germline loops: CDR1 ENHRY, CDR2 SYGVKD. The CDR3 loop spans 14 amino acids. In DNA form, the CDR3 reads TGTGCCACCCAGGGGGGACCTGGCACAGATACGCAGTATTTT. Translated: CATQGGPGTDTQYF.

The gene calls are TRBV7-7 and TRBJ2-7; the match to TRBD1 covers 10 bases. Per the germline V gene, CDR1 is SSHAT and CDR2 is FNYEAQ (reference sequence). Trimming at V came to 5 bases and at J to 3 bases, leaving 4 bases not matched to a gene. The CDR3 runs to 14 residues. The CDR3 reads CASSQRTGGYEQYF. The DNA for the CDR3 is TGTGCCAGCAGCCAACGGACAGGGGGCTACGAGCAGTACTTC. The entire variable domain, with the rest obtained from reference TRBV7-7 and TRBJ2-7, is as follows: GAGVSQSPRYKVTKRGQDVTLRCDPISSHATLYWYQQALGQGPEFLTYFNYEAQPDKSGLPSDRFSAERPEGSISTLTIQRTEQRDSAMYRCASSQRTGGYEQYFGPGTRLTVT.

V and J are TRBV28 and TRBJ1-2; 7 nucleotides agree with TRBD1. The CDR3 totals 15 residues. CDR1 is MDHEN and CDR2 is SYDVKM in the germline V gene. V shed 4 bases and J 4 bases; nucleotides not matched to a gene: 9. This CDR3 reads CASSSPGTASYGYTF. CDR3 coding DNA: TGTGCCAGCAGTTCACCCGGGACAGCCAGCTATGGCTACACCTTC.

The chain recombines TRBV30 with TRBJ2-3; tentative D call: TRBD2 (6 bases). The V end was cut by 2 bases, the J end by 7 bases, with 13 bases between. The CDR3 consists of 13 residues. Germline values: CDR1 GTSNPN, CDR2 SVGIG (reference sequence). DNA of the CDR3: TGTGCCTGGAGTATTGGGGGAGGCAATACGCAGTATTTT. Amino acids: CAWSIGGGNTQYF.

The chain employs TRBV28 and TRBJ2-7, with TRBD1 matching 7 bases. The J segment lost 2 bases and the V segment lost 6 bases, leaving 7 bases of the junction unmatched. The CDR3 consists of 14 residues. Germline CDR1 is MDHEN and CDR2 is SYDVKM. In DNA form, the CDR3 reads TGTGCCAGCAGCCCCTCCGGGACAGCCTACGAGCAGTACTTC. Its protein is CASSPSGTAYEQYF. The entire variable domain, with the rest obtained from reference TRBV28 and TRBJ2-7, is as follows: DVKVTQSSRYLVKRTGEKVFLECVQDMDHENMFWYRQDPGLGLRLIYFSYDVKMKEKGDIPEGYSVSREKKERFSLILESASTNQTSMYLCASSPSGTAYEQYFGPGTRLTVT.

This sequence joins TRBV4-2 and TRBJ2-7; D uncertain. The germline gives CDR1 LGHNA, CDR2 YNFKEQ. With 0 bases removed from V and 3 bases from J, the gap between germline ends came to 15 bases. This CDR3 is 16 amino acids long. The CDR3 loop is CASSQDFGLIRYEQYF. Here the CDR3 DNA reads TGTGCCAGCAGCCAAGATTTCGGGTTAATACGCTACGAGCAGTACTTC.

This sequence joins TRBV5-4 and TRBJ2-7, with a tentative D call TRBD1 (6 bases). V was cut by 4 bases and J by 7 bases, with 21 bases left in between. This CDR3 has 15 amino acids. Germline assignment: CDR1 SGHNT and CDR2 YYREEE (reference sequence). CDR3 sequence: CASSGPQGNLGEQYF. CDR3 nucleotide sequence: TGTGCCAGCAGCGGGCCACAGGGAAACCTGGGGGAGCAGTACTTC.

The rearrangement joins TRBV7-8 to TRBJ2-3; 8 bases agree with TRBD2. The CDR3 is 17 residues long. Germline V lookup: CDR1 SGHVS, CDR2 FQNEAQ. The ends lost 1 base at V and 6 bases at J; junction bases unmatched: 12. This chain's CDR3 is CASSLGAGGAYLDTQYF. The CDR3 nucleotides read TGTGCCAGCAGCTTAGGGGCGGGGGGCGCCTATTTGGATACGCAGTATTTT.

The chain is built from TRBV5-1 and TRBJ2-7, with 11 bases aligning to TRBD2. Trimming at V came to 1 base and at J to 3 bases, leaving 3 bases not matched to a gene. Germline-derived CDR1 and CDR2 are SGHRS and YFSETQ. CDR3 length: 15 amino acids. The CDR3 sequence is CASSLTTSGSYEQYF. In nucleotides, the CDR3 is TGCGCCAGCAGCTTGACTACTAGCGGGAGCTACGAGCAGTACTTC.

The V call is TRBV28, the J call TRBJ1-2, with D possibly being TRBD1 (5 bases). The V end was cut by 7 bases, the J end by 6 bases, with 24 bases between. This CDR3 contains 16 residues. The V gene's germline CDR1 is MDHEN and CDR2 SYDVKM. For the CDR3, the DNA is TGTGCCAGCACCCTCTCTGGGGGGGGATTGTTCAATGGCTACACCTTC. This translates into CASTLSGGGLFNGYTF.